The 15 T cell receptor beta chains listed next were all sequenced from one sample in a study of CD4 and CD8 cells across lung adenocarcinoma regions. Using its own MiXCR run on the PCR reads, TCRdb lists one record per CDR3 protein. The profile shows roughly 18,000 distinct CDR3 sequences, 51% of them singletons. Sequenced sample: CD8+ T cells from the center of a lung tumor. The source of these receptors is a female donor with lung adenocarcinoma. The CD4 and CD8 labels of this study may be unreliable.

Details on this clonotype: At one boundary the junction diverges from the germline segment, which might be a read error. This sequence joins TRBV6-5 and TRBJ2-4; a weak D match, TRBD2 (6 bases). Germline V gives CDR1 MNHEY, CDR2 SVGAGI. This CDR3 comprises 16 residues. In nucleotides, the CDR3 is TGTGCCAGCCGTTTAGCCGGGGGAGGAAGCAAAAACACTCAGTATTTC. Translating gives CASRLAGGGSKNTQYF.

This clonotype was found many times. A read error may explain this, as a much larger clone is one base away. This sequence joins TRBV10-3 and TRBJ2-1; possibly TRBD1 for D (6 bases). The CDR3 consists of 17 residues. CDR1 and CDR2 from the germline V gene are ENHRY and SYGVKD. Between the trimmed V and J ends, which lost 3 bases and 10 bases, there was a span of 25 bases. The CDR3: CAISDSFTGTLTYEQFF. In DNA, the CDR3 is TGTGCCATCAGTGACTCCTTTACAGGGACCCTTACCTACGAGCAGTTCTTC.

This clonotype was observed a few times. The V and J genes are TRBV7-2 and TRBJ1-4, with 8 nucleotides matching TRBD1. This CDR3 is built from 14 residues. J lost 6 bases, V lost 4 bases, and 4 bases had no gene match. Germline CDR1 and CDR2: SGHTA and FQGNSA. CDR3 in DNA: TGTGCCAGCAGCTCGCAGGGGGCGCATGAAAAACTGTTTTTT. It specifies CASSSQGAHEKLFF.

V and J are TRBV6-1 and TRBJ2-3, with D tentatively TRBD2 (5 bases). The CDR3 runs to 13 residues. V shed 8 bases and J shed 1 base, with 10 bases lying between them. Germline values: CDR1 MNHNS, CDR2 SASEGT. This CDR3 reads CASSLGGTDTQYF. CDR3 sequence (DNA): TGTGCCAGCTCTTTGGGAGGCACAGATACGCAGTATTTT.

V gene TRBV27 combines with J gene TRBJ1-2, with a weak D call TRBD1 (5 bases). The germline V and J ends were trimmed by 5 bases and 0 bases, with 10 bases remaining between them. Germline V lookup: CDR1 MNHEY, CDR2 SMNVEV (reference sequence). The CDR3 sequence is 14 residues long. CDR3 bases: TGTGCCAGCAGTGGATTAGGGGCTAACTATGGCTACACCTTC. It codes for CASSGLGANYGYTF.

The chain couples TRBV7-2 to TRBJ2-1; 7 nucleotides line up with TRBD1. The J call is in doubt because the DNA end fits TRBJ2-7 better. This CDR3 has 14 amino acids. The germline CDR1 and CDR2 sequences are SGHTA and FQGNSA. The CDR3 protein is CASSLAGQLYEQYF. DNA for the CDR3: TGTGCCAGCAGCTTAGCGGGACAGCTCTACGAGCAGTACTTC.

There are a few counts of this clonotype. The chain carries TRBV6-1 and TRBJ2-1, with D unresolved. From germline, CDR1 is MNHNS and CDR2 SASEGT. Trimming removed 5 bases from V and 4 bases from J, with 6 bases in between. The CDR3 runs to 12 residues. The CDR3 DNA reads TGTGCCAGCAGTCCACTTTACAATGAGCAGTTCTTC. It is translated as CASSPLYNEQFF.

By share, this clonotype ranks as medium-sized. This chain joins TRBV7-3 and TRBJ2-1, with TRBD1 matching 7 bases. This CDR3 is built from 16 residues. J was trimmed by 0 bases and V by 5 bases; bases with no gene match: 7. Germline V lookup: CDR1 SGHTA, CDR2 FQGTGA. CDR3 region: CASSPTGTSSYNEQFF. In DNA form, the CDR3 reads TGTGCCAGCAGCCCGACAGGGACAAGCTCCTACAATGAGCAGTTCTTC.

The chain combines TRBV7-2 with TRBJ2-5; unclear D gene. Matching the DNA end better, TRBJ2-7 makes the J call doubtful. Looked up from germline, CDR1 is SGHTA and CDR2 is FQGNSA. The CDR3 has 11 amino acids. CDR3 sequence (DNA): TGTGCCAGCAGGCGAGCCTACGAGCAGTACTTC. The encoded protein is CASRRAYEQYF.

In DNA, the CDR3 is TGTGCCAGCTCGGGGCTGGGGGCCACAAATATTCAGTATTTT. Its translation is CASSGLGATNIQYF. The chain is built from TRBV6-1 and TRBJ2-4; a possible D gene is TRBD1 (6 bases). The J call may be wrong; the DNA end is better matched by TRBJ2-3. The CDR3 has 14 amino acids. Germline values: CDR1 MNHNS, CDR2 SASEGT.

Details on this clonotype: The DNA is left out, because the CDR3 cannot be placed on it with certainty; the CDR3 is given as TCRdb lists it. The chain uses TRBV6-1 and TRBJ2-2. CDR1 is MNHNS, CDR2 SASEGT, per germline. Inclusive of both ends, the CDR3 amounts to 16 amino acids. CDR3 amino acids: CASSEPEAVGTGTQFF.

CDR3 region: CASSTTSYSEQFF. CDR3 DNA sequence: TGTGCCAGCAGCACAACTAGTTATAGTGAGCAGTTCTTC. The chain uses TRBV6-1 and TRBJ2-1; D perhaps matches TRBD2 (5 bases). Germline V gives CDR1 MNHNS, CDR2 SASEGT. The CDR3 totals 13 residues. V dropped 6 bases and J dropped 9 bases, with 15 bases sitting between them.

This clonotype was seen many times. V is TRBV6-5 and J is TRBJ1-1; D is unclear. V was cut by 2 bases and J by 2 bases, with 27 bases left in between. The CDR3 consists of 20 residues. Germline CDR1 MNHEY, CDR2 SVGAGI. The CDR3 sequence is CASSYGFGRVHTSGNTEAFF. For the CDR3, the DNA is TGTGCCAGCAGTTACGGGTTCGGTAGGGTCCACACGAGCGGTAACACTGAAGCTTTCTTT.

This clonotype was counted at least ten times. The V and J genes are TRBV4-3 and TRBJ2-1; maybe TRBD2 (5 bases). Per germline, CDR1 LGHNA and CDR2 YSLEER. Trimming pared 0 bases from V and 7 bases from J, leaving 13 bases between. This CDR3 has 15 residues. The CDR3 DNA sequence: TGCGCCAGCAGCCAAGATGGGAACAGACTAAATGAGCAGTTCTTC. It translates to CASSQDGNRLNEQFF.

The rearrangement joins TRBV6-1 to TRBJ2-3; D possibly matches TRBD1 or TRBD2 (5 bases each). The CDR3 is made up of 14 amino acids. Trimming removed 0 bases from V and 9 bases from J, with 13 bases in between. Germline V gene lookup returns CDR1 MNHNS and CDR2 SASEGT. In nucleotides, the CDR3 is TGTGCCAGCAGTGAAGCGCAGGGTCTAGCAACGCAGTATTTT. Its protein is CASSEAQGLATQYF.